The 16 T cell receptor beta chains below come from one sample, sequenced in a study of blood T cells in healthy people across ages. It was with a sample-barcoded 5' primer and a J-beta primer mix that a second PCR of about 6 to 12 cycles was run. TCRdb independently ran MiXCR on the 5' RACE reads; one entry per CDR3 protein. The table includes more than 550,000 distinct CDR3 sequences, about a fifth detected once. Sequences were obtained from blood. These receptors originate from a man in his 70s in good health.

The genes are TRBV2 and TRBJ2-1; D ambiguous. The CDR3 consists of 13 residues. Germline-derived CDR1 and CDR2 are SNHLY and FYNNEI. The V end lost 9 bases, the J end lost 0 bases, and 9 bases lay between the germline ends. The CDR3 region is CASGRNSYNEQFF. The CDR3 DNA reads TGTGCCAGTGGACGGAACTCCTACAATGAGCAGTTCTTC. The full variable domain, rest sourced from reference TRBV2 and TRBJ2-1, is EPEVTQTPSHQVTQMGQEVILRCVPISNHLYFYWYRQILGQKVEFLVSFYNNEISEKSEIFDDQFSVERPDGSNFTLKIRSTKLEDSAMYFCASGRNSYNEQFFGPGTRLTVL.

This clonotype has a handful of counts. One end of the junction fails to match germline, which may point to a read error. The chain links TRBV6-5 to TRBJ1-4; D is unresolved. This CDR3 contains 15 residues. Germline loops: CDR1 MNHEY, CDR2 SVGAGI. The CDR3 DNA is TGCGCCAGCAGATCCTTCGGGCAGACTAATGAAAAACTGTTTTTT. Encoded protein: CASRSFGQTNEKLFF.

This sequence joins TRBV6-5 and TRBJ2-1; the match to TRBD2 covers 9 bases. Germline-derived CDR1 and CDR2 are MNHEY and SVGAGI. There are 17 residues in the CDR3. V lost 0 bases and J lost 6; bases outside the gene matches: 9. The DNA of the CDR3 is TGTGCCAGCAGTTACTCAGCGGGGGGCGCCGGACCCAATGAGCAGTTCTTC. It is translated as CASSYSAGGAGPNEQFF.

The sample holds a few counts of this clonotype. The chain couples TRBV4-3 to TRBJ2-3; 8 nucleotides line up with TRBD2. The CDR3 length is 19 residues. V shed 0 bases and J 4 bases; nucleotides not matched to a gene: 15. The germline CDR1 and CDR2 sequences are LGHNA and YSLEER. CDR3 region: CASSQDGGPGREVADTQYF. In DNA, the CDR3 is TGCGCCAGCAGCCAAGATGGGGGGCCCGGGCGGGAGGTAGCAGATACGCAGTATTTT.

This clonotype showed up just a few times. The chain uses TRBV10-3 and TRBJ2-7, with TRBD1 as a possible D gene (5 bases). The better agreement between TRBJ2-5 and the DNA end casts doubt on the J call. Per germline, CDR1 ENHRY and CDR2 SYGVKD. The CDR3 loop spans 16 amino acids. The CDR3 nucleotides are TGTGCCATCAGTGAGCCCCGTGGGGCCGGTGGAGAGACCCAGTACTTC. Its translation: CAISEPRGAGGETQYF.

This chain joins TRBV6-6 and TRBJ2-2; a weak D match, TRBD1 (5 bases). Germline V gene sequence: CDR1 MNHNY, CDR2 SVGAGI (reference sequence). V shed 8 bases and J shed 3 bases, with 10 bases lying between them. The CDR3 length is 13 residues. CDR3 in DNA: TGTGCCAGCGTTCAGGGCTACACCGGGGAGCTGTTTTTT. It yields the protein CASVQGYTGELFF.

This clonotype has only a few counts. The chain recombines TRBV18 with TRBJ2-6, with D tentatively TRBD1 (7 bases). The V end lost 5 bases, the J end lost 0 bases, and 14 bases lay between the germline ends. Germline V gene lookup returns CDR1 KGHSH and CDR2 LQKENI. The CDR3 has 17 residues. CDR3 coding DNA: TGTGCCAGCTCAGCGGGACAGACAAGCTCTGGGGCCAACGTCCTGACTTTC. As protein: CASSAGQTSSGANVLTF. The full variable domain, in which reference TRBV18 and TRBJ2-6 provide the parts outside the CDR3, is NAGVMQNPRHLVRRRGQEARLRCSPMKGHSHVYWYRQLPEEGLKFMVYLQKENIIDESGMPKERFSAEFPKEGPSILRIQQVVRGDSAAYFCASSAGQTSSGANVLTFGAGSRLTVL.

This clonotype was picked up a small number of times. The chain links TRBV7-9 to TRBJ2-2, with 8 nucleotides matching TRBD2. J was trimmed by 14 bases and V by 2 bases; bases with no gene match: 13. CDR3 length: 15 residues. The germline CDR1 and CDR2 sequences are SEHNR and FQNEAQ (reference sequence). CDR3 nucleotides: TGTGCCAGCAGCTTAACGGGAGGGCCCGACTCGTCCCTGTTTTTT. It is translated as CASSLTGGPDSSLFF.

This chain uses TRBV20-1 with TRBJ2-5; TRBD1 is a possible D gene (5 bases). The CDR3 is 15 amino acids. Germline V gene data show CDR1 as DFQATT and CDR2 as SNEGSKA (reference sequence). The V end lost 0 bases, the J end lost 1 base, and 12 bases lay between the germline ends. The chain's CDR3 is CSARDVSRVQETQYF. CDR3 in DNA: TGCAGTGCTAGAGATGTGTCCAGGGTCCAAGAGACCCAGTACTTC.

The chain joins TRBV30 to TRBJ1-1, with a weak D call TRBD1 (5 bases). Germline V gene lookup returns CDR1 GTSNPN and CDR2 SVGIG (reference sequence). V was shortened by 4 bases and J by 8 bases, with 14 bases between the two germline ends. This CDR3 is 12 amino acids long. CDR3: CAWNPSTVEAFF. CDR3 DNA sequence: TGTGCCTGGAATCCATCGACAGTAGAAGCTTTCTTT. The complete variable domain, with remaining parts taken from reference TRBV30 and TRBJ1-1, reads SQTIHQWPATLVQPVGSPLSLECTVEGTSNPNLYWYRQAAGRGLQLLFYSVGIGQISSEVPQNLSASRPQDRQFILSSKKLLLSDSGFYLCAWNPSTVEAFFGQGTRLTVV.

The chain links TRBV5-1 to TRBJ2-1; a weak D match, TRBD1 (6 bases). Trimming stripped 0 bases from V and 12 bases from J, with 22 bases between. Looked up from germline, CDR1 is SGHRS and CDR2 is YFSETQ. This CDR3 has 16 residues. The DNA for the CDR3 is TGCGCCAGCAGCTTGGTGGGGGCAGTATACAATGATGGGCAGTTCTTC. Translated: CASSLVGAVYNDGQFF. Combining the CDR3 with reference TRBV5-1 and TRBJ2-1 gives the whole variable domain KAGVTQTPRYLIKTRGQQVTLSCSPISGHRSVSWYQQTPGQGLQFLFEYFSETQRNKGNFPGRFSGRQFSNSRSEMNVSTLELGDSALYLCASSLVGAVYNDGQFFGPGTRLTVL.

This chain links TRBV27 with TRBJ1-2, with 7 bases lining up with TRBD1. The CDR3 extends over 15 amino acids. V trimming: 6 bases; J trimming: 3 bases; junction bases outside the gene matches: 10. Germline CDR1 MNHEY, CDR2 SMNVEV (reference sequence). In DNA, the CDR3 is TGTGCCAGCAGAAAGGGAGGACAGGATTACTATGGCTACACCTTC. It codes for CASRKGGQDYYGYTF.

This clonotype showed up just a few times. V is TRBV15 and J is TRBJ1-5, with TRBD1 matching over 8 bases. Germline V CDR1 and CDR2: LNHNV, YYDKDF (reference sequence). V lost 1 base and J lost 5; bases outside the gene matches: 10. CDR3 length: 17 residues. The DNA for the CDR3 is TGTGCCACCAGCAGAGCGCGGGGGACAGGCTCGGATCAGCCCCAGCATTTT. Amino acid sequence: CATSRARGTGSDQPQHF.

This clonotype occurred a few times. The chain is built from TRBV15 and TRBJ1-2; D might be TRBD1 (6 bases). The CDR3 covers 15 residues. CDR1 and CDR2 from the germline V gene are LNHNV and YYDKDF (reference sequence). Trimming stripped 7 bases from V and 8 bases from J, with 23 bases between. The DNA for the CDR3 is TGTGCCACCATCGATACCCAGGGGCGCGGTCAAGGCTACACCTTC. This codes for CATIDTQGRGQGYTF.

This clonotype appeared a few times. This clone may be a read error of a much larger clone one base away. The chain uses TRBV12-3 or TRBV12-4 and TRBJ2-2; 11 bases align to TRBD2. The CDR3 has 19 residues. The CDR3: CAGSLAFWSSGRFSGELFF. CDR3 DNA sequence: TGTGCCGGCAGTTTAGCGTTTTGGTCTAGCGGGAGGTTCTCCGGGGAGCTGTTTTTT.

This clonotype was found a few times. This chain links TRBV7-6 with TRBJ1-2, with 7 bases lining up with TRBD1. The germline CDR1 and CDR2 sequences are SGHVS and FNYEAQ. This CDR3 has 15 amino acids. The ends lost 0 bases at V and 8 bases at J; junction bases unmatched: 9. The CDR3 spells CASSLASTGVGGYTF. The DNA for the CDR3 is TGTGCCAGCAGCTTAGCGTCAACAGGGGTTGGAGGCTACACCTTC.